The 22 T cell receptor beta chains reported below all come from one sample, sequenced in a study of blood T cell repertoires in COVID-19 (dated by TCRdb to between 2020 and 2021). Library preparation was by the immunoSEQ multiplex PCR assay. TCRdb limited this immuneACCESS table to in-frame rearrangements with V and J called. A share of clones is missing; checked studies link under half to unresolved V genes, and the rest is unexplained. This sample comprises about 280,000 clones, about four fifths of them detected only once. About 5% of the sample comes from the top ten. The source material was PBMCs or T cells enriched from blood (not recorded which). These receptors were taken from a man aged 40-49 years who had been exposed to COVID-19.

This clone has only a few counts. The CDR3 is CASSLRQDPYEQYF. The CDR3 region has the DNA TGTGCCAGCAGCCTACGACAGGATCCCTACGAGCAGTACTTC. This chain uses TRBV5-5 with TRBJ2-7; tentative D call: TRBD1 (6 bases). The V gene's germline CDR1 is SGHKS and CDR2 YYEKEE (reference sequence). The V and J ends lost 4 bases and 2 bases respectively, with 13 bases between them. The CDR3 has 14 amino acids.

This clone has just one count. The CDR3 region is CASSFGREVGGYTF. The CDR3 region has the DNA TGTGCCAGCAGCTTCGGCAGGGAGGTCGGCGGCTACACCTTC. V usage is TRBV11-2 and J usage is TRBJ1-2, with a tentative D call TRBD1 (5 bases). CDR1 SGHAT and CDR2 FQNNGV come from the germline V gene. This CDR3 is built from 14 residues. The V end lost 3 bases, the J end lost 8 bases, and 16 bases lay between the germline ends.

V and J are TRBV18 and TRBJ2-4; no firm D call. Trimming took off 6 bases at V and 3 bases at J, with 18 bases between the two ends. CDR1 is KGHSH and CDR2 is LQKENI in the germline V gene. The CDR3 has 16 residues. CDR3 sequence: CASSGGPPDGKNIQYF. CDR3 bases: TGTGCCAGCTCCGGTGGGCCCCCTGACGGCAAAAACATTCAGTACTTC.

The chain combines TRBV23-1 with TRBJ2-2, with 11 bases aligning to TRBD2. TRBV23-1 is an ORF for which the function is uncertain. V was clipped by 5 bases and J by 6 bases; unmatched bases: 8. The CDR3 is 16 amino acids. The CDR3 protein is CASSFCSGRASGELFF. CDR3 nucleotides: TGCGCCAGCAGTTTCTGTAGCGGGAGGGCCTCCGGGGAGCTGTTTTTT.

CDR3 DNA: TGTGCCAGCAGTGGCGGGAGGGACCAAGAGACCCAGTACTTC. Protein product: CASSGGRDQETQYF. The chain carries TRBV2 and TRBJ2-5; 9 bases align to TRBD2. V shed 4 bases, J shed 0 bases, and the junction held 0 bases outside the gene matches. In germline, CDR1 is SNHLY, CDR2 FYNNEI. CDR3 length equals 14 residues.

The V and J genes are TRBV6-1 and TRBJ2-7; 8 positions match TRBD2. From germline, CDR1 is MNHNS and CDR2 SASEGT. V gave up 1 base and J gave up 5 bases; unmatched junction bases: 10. The CDR3 length is 16 residues. The CDR3 spells CASSEGAGRARDEQYF. The CDR3 DNA reads as TGTGCCAGCAGTGAAGGGGCCGGGAGGGCCCGGGACGAGCAGTACTTC.

The rearrangement uses TRBV30 and TRBJ2-3, with no clear D. V was cut by 4 bases and J by 0 bases, with 11 bases left in between. CDR1 GTSNPN and CDR2 SVGIG come from the germline V gene (reference sequence). The CDR3 consists of 14 residues. The CDR3 loop is CAWNGDRSTDTQYF. The CDR3 DNA reads TGTGCCTGGAATGGAGATAGGAGCACAGATACGCAGTATTTT.

This clone was observed a handful of times. This sequence joins TRBV7-3 and TRBJ2-1; 7 positions agree with TRBD2. This CDR3 is 15 amino acids long. Per germline, CDR1 SGHTA and CDR2 FQGTGA. V gave up 6 bases and J gave up 2 bases; unmatched junction bases: 7. The CDR3 loop is CASSPSGNAYNEQFF. The CDR3 DNA sequence: TGTGCCAGCAGTCCTAGCGGTAATGCCTACAATGAGCAGTTCTTC.

This sequence joins TRBV14 and TRBJ1-2, with 9 positions matching TRBD1. The CDR3 has 14 residues. V lost 4 bases to trimming and J lost 2 bases; unmatched junction nucleotides: 2. The germline V gene encodes CDR1 SGHDN and CDR2 FVKESK. The CDR3 loop is CASSPGTGNYGYTF. The DNA for the CDR3 is TGTGCCAGCAGCCCCGGGACAGGGAACTATGGCTACACCTTC.

This clone was detected a few times. V is TRBV10-1 and J is TRBJ2-2; tentatively, D is TRBD2 (6 bases). Trimming removed 8 bases at V and 5 bases at J, with 9 bases between. Germline V gives CDR1 WNHNN, CDR2 SYGVQD (reference sequence). The CDR3 loop spans 12 amino acids. CDR3 DNA sequence: TGCGCCAGCCTCGGGAGTACCGGGGAGCTGTTTTTT. Its protein is CASLGSTGELFF.

The chain couples TRBV6-5 to TRBJ2-7, with TRBD1 identical over 10 bases. The germline CDR1 and CDR2 sequences are MNHEY and SVGAGI. The CDR3 runs 13 residues. V shed 5 bases and J 4 bases; nucleotides not matched to a gene: 2. The CDR3 spells CASSRDRGYEQYF. CDR3 coding DNA: TGTGCCAGCAGTCGGGACAGGGGTTACGAGCAGTACTTC.

In DNA form, the CDR3 reads TGTGCCAGCAGAACCGGGACTAGAGCAGATACGCAGTATTTT. This encodes CASRTGTRADTQYF. The chain couples TRBV2 to TRBJ2-3; the match to TRBD2 covers 8 bases. CDR1 is SNHLY, CDR2 FYNNEI, per germline. Trimming removed 6 bases from V and 4 bases from J; junction bases left unmatched: 6. The CDR3 spans 14 residues.

The chain carries TRBV5-6 and TRBJ1-2, with 7 bases fitting TRBD1. CDR1 is SGHDT, CDR2 YYEEEE, per germline. The CDR3 runs to 17 residues. After removal of 3 bases from V and 6 bases from J, the junction contained 17 bases not matched to a gene. The CDR3 spells CASSSQSNRGWIDGYTF. CDR3 sequence (DNA): TGTGCCAGCAGCTCGCAGAGTAACAGGGGTTGGATAGATGGCTACACCTTC. Full variable domain (rest looked up from reference TRBV5-6 and TRBJ1-2): DAGVTQSPTHLIKTRGQQVTLRCSPKSGHDTVSWYQQALGQGPQFIFQYYEEEERQRGNFPDRFSGHQFPNYSSELNVNALLLGDSALYLCASSSQSNRGWIDGYTFGSGTRLTVV.

There are a few counts of this clone. The chain joins TRBV7-2 to TRBJ1-1; 12 bases map to TRBD1. V lost 1 base and J lost 3; bases outside the gene matches: 6. The CDR3 covers 17 residues. From germline, CDR1 is SGHTA and CDR2 FQGNSA. The CDR3 here is CASSLGGTGGMDTEAFF. For the CDR3, the DNA is TGTGCCAGCAGCTTAGGGGGGACAGGGGGCATGGACACTGAAGCTTTCTTT.

The J gene is TRBJ2-5, the V gene TRBV2; D is possibly TRBD2 (5 bases). V gave up 6 bases and J gave up 1 base, with 6 bases separating them. Looked up from germline, CDR1 is SNHLY and CDR2 is FYNNEI. The CDR3 has 12 amino acids. The CDR3 loop reads CASRRAQETQYF. The CDR3 DNA reads TGTGCCAGCAGGAGGGCCCAAGAGACCCAGTACTTC.

The DNA for the CDR3 is TGTGCCAGCAGTGATGAGCGCAATCAGCCCCAGCATTTT. Translating gives CASSDERNQPQHF. The chain employs TRBV2 and TRBJ1-5; D is uncertain. This CDR3 contains 13 residues. Germline V gene sequence: CDR1 SNHLY, CDR2 FYNNEI. V lost 3 bases to trimming and J lost 2 bases, with 5 bases between them.

This clone has a single count. The chain is built from TRBV5-4 and TRBJ1-2; tentative D call: TRBD1 (5 bases). The CDR3 sequence is 13 residues long. V was pared by 3 bases and J by 4 bases, with 10 bases between. Looked up from germline, CDR1 is SGHNT and CDR2 is YYREEE (reference sequence). In DNA form, the CDR3 reads TGTGCCAGCAGCTGGAGGGGTACCTATGGCTACACCTTC. It encodes CASSWRGTYGYTF.

The chain carries TRBV11-1 and TRBJ2-1, with TRBD2 matching over 12 bases. Trimming at V came to 5 bases and at J to 4 bases, leaving 3 bases not matched to a gene. Germline V gives CDR1 SGHAT, CDR2 FQDESV (reference sequence). The CDR3 has 15 residues. CDR3 sequence reads: CASSPTSGSYNEQFF. CDR3 coding DNA: TGTGCCAGCAGCCCGACTAGCGGGAGTTACAATGAGCAGTTCTTC.

V usage is TRBV9 and J usage is TRBJ2-1, with TRBD1 matching over 9 bases. The length of the CDR3 is 14 residues. Trimming removed 4 bases from V and 8 bases from J; junction bases left unmatched: 7. The germline V gene has CDR1 SGDLS and CDR2 YYNGEE. CDR3 region: CASSTGQGFDEQFF. The CDR3 region has the DNA TGTGCCAGCAGCACGGGACAGGGATTCGATGAGCAGTTCTTC.

The gene calls are TRBV3-1 (or the pseudogene TRBV3-2) and TRBJ2-2, with 10 bases that match TRBD2. The germline gives CDR1 LGHDT, CDR2 YNNKEL (reference sequence). The CDR3 consists of 17 residues. V was clipped by 6 bases and J by 4 bases; unmatched bases: 11. As DNA, the CDR3 is TGTGCCAGCAGTAGGTCAGCGGGAGGGTTCGGCACCGGGGAGCTGTTTTTT. This translates into CASSRSAGGFGTGELFF.

This chain links TRBV24-1 with TRBJ2-3, with D perhaps TRBD2 (6 bases). Trimming cost V 3 bases and J 1 base, with 13 bases left between them. CDR1 KGHDR and CDR2 SFDVKD come from the germline V gene. The length of the CDR3 is 16 residues. The CDR3: CATSDGRGIGTDTQYF. The CDR3 bases are TGTGCCACCAGTGATGGGCGGGGAATAGGCACAGATACGCAGTATTTT.

The chain uses TRBV7-9 and TRBJ2-7; no clear D gene. CDR3 length: 13 residues. Germline lookup yields CDR1 SEHNR and CDR2 FQNEAQ (reference sequence). V lost 4 bases and J 2 bases, leaving 9 bases between the germline ends. CDR3 protein: CASSSTWTYEQYF. Written as DNA, the CDR3 is TGTGCCAGCAGCTCGACATGGACCTACGAGCAGTACTTC.